These 19 T cell receptor beta chains share one sample of origin, sequenced in a study of CD8 T cells in Susac syndrome. RNA, at about 0.5 to 1 ug, was reverse transcribed with random hexamers. TCRdb re-called the immunoSEQ multiplex PCR reads through MiXCR, storing one row per CDR3 protein. This sample has tens of thousands of distinct CDR3 sequences, with approximately 93% found just once. Sequences were obtained from CD4+ T cells from PBMCs. These receptors originate from a human donor with Susac syndrome.

The chain combines TRBV20-1 with TRBJ2-7; D possibly corresponds to TRBD2 (6 bases). Germline V gene data show CDR1 as DFQATT and CDR2 as SNEGSKA (reference sequence). CDR3 length: 14 amino acids. Deletions cut 3 bases from V and 2 bases from J, with 14 bases between. The CDR3 region has the DNA TGCAGTGCTAGCATTTCGGCGGGGACCTACGAGCAGTACTTC. This encodes CSASISAGTYEQYF.

The chain links TRBV11-3 to TRBJ2-1; 11 bases are shared with TRBD2. This CDR3 region has 15 residues. In germline, CDR1 is SGHNT, CDR2 YENEEA. The V and J ends lost 0 bases and 8 bases, in that order; junction bases with no gene match: 3. In DNA form, the CDR3 reads TGTGCCAGCAGCTTAGATAGCGGGGGGGCCGATGAGCAGTTCTTC. It is translated as CASSLDSGGADEQFF.

This sequence joins TRBV21-1 and TRBJ2-4; the table's D gene call, TRBD2, was not cross checked with the DNA. TRBV21-1 is annotated as a pseudogene. This CDR3 is built from 16 residues. The CDR3, as DNA: TGTGCCAGCAGCAAAGTCCGGGGGGGAGCCAAAAACATTCAGTACTTC. The encoded protein is CASSKVRGGAKNIQYF.

V usage is TRBV6-5 and J usage is TRBJ2-5; TRBD1 matches 9 bases. Germline loops: CDR1 MNHEY, CDR2 SVGAGI. V was pared by 7 bases and J by 3 bases, with 6 bases of the junction left unmatched. CDR3 length: 14 residues. The CDR3 protein is CASNPGTGKETQYF. The CDR3 bases are TGTGCCAGCAACCCCGGGACAGGGAAAGAGACCCAGTACTTC.

This sequence joins TRBV18 and TRBJ2-5; D remains unclear. Germline V CDR1 and CDR2: KGHSH, LQKENI. The CDR3 is 13 amino acids. Trimming took 2 bases from V and 2 from J, leaving 6 bases between them. For the CDR3, the DNA is TGTGCCAGCTCACCAACGAGACAAGAGACCCAGTACTTC. It yields the protein CASSPTRQETQYF.

This sequence joins TRBV3-1 and TRBJ2-7, with D hard to call. V was cut by 2 bases and J by 1 base, with 18 bases left in between. In germline, CDR1 is LGHDT, CDR2 YNNKEL (reference sequence). The CDR3 contains 17 residues. CDR3 sequence: CASSQTQSHGGSYEQYF. The CDR3 DNA sequence: TGTGCCAGCAGCCAAACCCAATCCCACGGCGGTTCCTACGAGCAGTACTTC.

The V and J genes are TRBV28 and TRBJ2-7, with 12 nucleotides matching TRBD1. CDR1 is MDHEN, CDR2 SYDVKM, per germline. The trim removed 5 bases at V and 4 bases at J, leaving 6 bases unmatched. This CDR3 has 15 residues. CDR3 protein: CASSPGTGGWYEQYF. The CDR3 region has the DNA TGTGCCAGCAGTCCAGGGACAGGGGGCTGGTACGAGCAGTACTTC.

This sequence joins TRBV20-1 and TRBJ1-6, with D perhaps matching TRBD1 (6 bases). CDR3 length equals 15 residues. Germline CDR1 and CDR2: DFQATT and SNEGSKA (reference sequence). V was cut by 4 bases and J by 5 bases, with 15 bases left in between. The CDR3 DNA sequence: TGCAGTGCTATAAGCGGGGGGCTCCATAATTCACCCCTCCACTTT. Protein: CSAISGGLHNSPLHF.

J is TRBJ2-3 and V is TRBV28; the D is unclear. Germline-derived CDR1 and CDR2 are MDHEN and SYDVKM. The V end lost 1 base, the J end lost 4 bases, and 3 bases lay between the germline ends. CDR3 size: 12 residues. Here the CDR3 DNA reads TGTGCCAGCAGTTTATTATCAGATACGCAGTATTTT. Its translation: CASSLLSDTQYF.

V is TRBV7-3 and J is TRBJ2-1, with TRBD2 as a possible D gene (6 bases). CDR1 is SGHTA and CDR2 is FQGTGA in the germline V gene. V was pared by 1 base and J by 0 bases, with 13 bases between. CDR3 length: 17 amino acids. CDR3 region: CASSLNGGVRSYNEQFF. Here the CDR3 DNA reads TGTGCCAGCAGCTTAAACGGCGGGGTACGCTCCTACAATGAGCAGTTCTTC. The full variable domain, its missing parts supplied by reference TRBV7-3 and TRBJ2-1, is GAGVSQTPSNKVTEKGKYVELRCDPISGHTALYWYRQSLGQGPEFLIYFQGTGAADDSGLPNDRFFAVRPEGSVSTLKIQRTERGDSAVYLCASSLNGGVRSYNEQFFGPGTRLTVL.

The rearrangement links TRBV21-1 to TRBJ2-3; the table's D call, TRBD2, has no DNA check behind it. TRBV21-1 represents a pseudogene. The CDR3 runs to 16 residues. The CDR3 nucleotides read TGTGCCAACAGCAGCGACAAGTGGGATACCACAGATACGCAGTATTTT. Protein: CANSSDKWDTTDTQYF.

V usage is TRBV6-1 and J usage is TRBJ2-1; possibly TRBD1 for D (5 bases). Looked up from germline, CDR1 is MNHNS and CDR2 is SASEGT. The V end was cut by 8 bases, the J end by 8 bases, with 19 bases between. The length of the CDR3 is 14 residues. CDR3 protein: CASSPRLRGDEQFF. As DNA, the CDR3 is TGTGCCAGCTCCCCTCGGCTTAGGGGCGATGAGCAGTTCTTC.

This clonotype is a singleton in its sample. The chain links TRBV5-4 to TRBJ2-5; 7 bases fit TRBD1. The CDR3 has 15 residues. V was pared by 4 bases and J by 3 bases, with 9 bases of the junction left unmatched. Germline loops: CDR1 SGHNT, CDR2 YYREEE (reference sequence). In DNA form, the CDR3 reads TGTGCCAGCAGCCGTAGGGACAGATCCGAAGAGACCCAGTACTTC. Its protein is CASSRRDRSEETQYF. Complete variable domain (other parts from reference TRBV5-4 and TRBJ2-5): ETGVTQSPTHLIKTRGQQVTLRCSSQSGHNTVSWYQQALGQGPQFIFQYYREEENGRGNFPPRFSGLQFPNYSSELNVNALELDDSALYLCASSRRDRSEETQYFGPGTRLLVL.

This sequence joins TRBV7-2 and TRBJ2-7, with 9 nucleotides matching TRBD1. This CDR3 has 15 residues. V was clipped by 4 bases and J by 2 bases; unmatched bases: 6. Germline V lookup: CDR1 SGHTA, CDR2 FQGNSA. As DNA, the CDR3 is TGTGCCAGCAGCTCCGGGACAGGGAGGACCTACGAGCAGTACTTC. It translates to CASSSGTGRTYEQYF.

The chain recombines TRBV29-1 with TRBJ1-5; TRBD1 is a possible D gene (5 bases). Germline V gene lookup returns CDR1 SQVTM and CDR2 ANQGSEA. This CDR3 is built from 13 residues. Between the trimmed V and J ends, which lost 6 bases and 1 base, there was a span of 10 bases. In DNA form, the CDR3 reads TGCAGCGTGCAGGGAAGAAGCAATCAGCCCCAGCATTTT. This sequence encodes CSVQGRSNQPQHF.

This clonotype was observed a handful of times. The rearrangement joins TRBV11-2 to TRBJ2-7; D not resolved. Trimming took off 4 bases at V and 0 bases at J, with 16 bases between the two ends. Looked up from germline, CDR1 is SGHAT and CDR2 is FQNNGV. The CDR3 totals 16 residues. The CDR3 loop reads CASSSSLVESSYEQYF. In nucleotides, the CDR3 is TGTGCCAGCAGCTCGAGTCTCGTGGAAAGCTCCTACGAGCAGTACTTC.

This chain uses TRBV30 with TRBJ2-7, with TRBD2 as a possible D gene (5 bases). The CDR3 runs to 13 residues. Germline values: CDR1 GTSNPN, CDR2 SVGIG (reference sequence). V lost 7 bases, J lost 0 bases, and 13 bases lay in between. This chain's CDR3 is CALRLRSSYEQYF. CDR3 sequence (DNA): TGTGCCTTACGACTAAGGAGCTCCTACGAGCAGTACTTC. The full variable domain, its missing parts supplied by reference TRBV30 and TRBJ2-7, is SQTIHQWPATLVQPVGSPLSLECTVEGTSNPNLYWYRQAAGRGLQLLFYSVGIGQISSEVPQNLSASRPQDRQFILSSKKLLLSDSGFYLCALRLRSSYEQYFGPGTRLTVT.

The gene calls are TRBV28 and TRBJ2-5; D may be TRBD2 (6 bases). CDR3 length: 13 residues. Germline V gene lookup returns CDR1 MDHEN and CDR2 SYDVKM. V lost 6 bases to trimming and J lost 4 bases, with 12 bases between them. The CDR3 DNA reads as TGTGCCAGCAGCGGGACTCTCTTAGAGACCCAGTACTTC. Its translation is CASSGTLLETQYF. The variable domain in full, completed from reference TRBV28 and TRBJ2-5, reads DVKVTQSSRYLVKRTGEKVFLECVQDMDHENMFWYRQDPGLGLRLIYFSYDVKMKEKGDIPEGYSVSREKKERFSLILESASTNQTSMYLCASSGTLLETQYFGPGTRLLVL.

The V call is TRBV2, the J call TRBJ2-7, with 8 bases fitting TRBD1. V was pared by 4 bases and J by 4 bases, with 9 bases of the junction left unmatched. The CDR3 contains 15 residues. The germline gives CDR1 SNHLY, CDR2 FYNNEI. As DNA, the CDR3 is TGTGCCAGCAGTGGGACAGGGTGGGGGAATTACGAGCAGTACTTC. It codes for CASSGTGWGNYEQYF.